The present T cell receptor beta chain was sequenced within a study of blood T cell repertoires in COVID-19. Study in general: From the United States, Italy and Spain came samples of acute and convalescent COVID-19. PBMCs, B-cell-depleted T cells, or T cells provided the cDNA or gDNA that made up the material.

The authors' processing: For nucleated cells, counts were estimated from reference gene primer amplification. Profiled with immunoSEQ multiplex PCR; TCRdb holds only in-frame clones, not every one. V and J calls and clone size come straight from that table; D and trimming were deduced from the DNA. The table shows roughly 170,000 clones, with under 85% occurring only once. What the recovered Cohort 3 donors had was two negative PCRs, clearance, or symptom resolution. This clone showed up just a few times. The CDR3 has 19 amino acids. After removal of 5 bases from V and 1 base from J, the junction contained 10 bases not matched to a gene. The germline V gene encodes CDR1 SGHTA and CDR2 FQGNSA.

The chain has TRBV7-2 and TRBJ2-3, with 15 bases fitting TRBD2. The material sequenced was PBMCs or T cells enriched from blood (not recorded which). The TCR sequence derives from a man aged 45-65 years who had recovered from COVID-19. The CDR3 DNA sequence: TGTGCCAGCAGCACCGGGGGACTAGCGGGGGGTGGCGGCACAGATACGCAGTATTTT. It codes for CASSTGGLAGGGGTDTQYF. The full variable domain, rest sourced from reference TRBV7-2 and TRBJ2-3, is GAGVSQSPSNKVTEKGKDVELRCDPISGHTALYWYRQSLGQGLEFLIYFQGNSAPDKSGLPSDRFSAERTGGSVSTLTIQRTQQEDSAVYLCASSTGGLAGGGGTDTQYFGPGTRLTVL.